A single sample is the source of the 31 T cell receptor beta chains below, sequenced in a study of CD8+CD57+ T cells in acquired aplastic anemia. TCR beta VDJ combinations and CDR3 sequences were profiled from genomic DNA. TCRdb fed the reads into MiXCR, producing one record per CDR3 protein. The table shows approximately 270,000 distinct CDR3 sequences, with around three fifths occurring only once. Input material: sorted CD4+, CD8+, or CD8+CD57+ T cells (not recorded which) from PBMCs. These receptors originate from a human donor with severe aplastic anemia or a healthy control (not recorded which).

CDR3 region: CAVGGESTEAFF. Written as DNA, the CDR3 is TGTGCCGTCGGTGGGGAGAGCACTGAAGCTTTCTTT. This chain uses TRBV5-4 with TRBJ1-1, with unresolved D. CDR3 length: 12 amino acids. V gave up 10 bases and J gave up 4 bases, with 14 bases separating them. Germline CDR1 is SGHNT and CDR2 is YYREEE (reference sequence).

The rearrangement links TRBV9 to TRBJ2-1; 7 nucleotides agree with TRBD2. The CDR3 spans 15 residues. Trimming took 0 bases from V and 2 from J; bases not matched to a gene: 2. In germline, CDR1 is SGDLS, CDR2 YYNGEE. The CDR3 sequence is CASSVGGRAYNEQFF. In DNA form, the CDR3 reads TGTGCCAGCAGCGTAGGCGGGAGAGCCTACAATGAGCAGTTCTTC. The variable domain in full, completed from reference TRBV9 and TRBJ2-1, reads DSGVTQTPKHLITATGQRVTLRCSPRSGDLSVYWYQQSLDQGLQFLIQYYNGEERAKGNILERFSAQQFPDLHSELNLSSLELGDSALYFCASSVGGRAYNEQFFGPGTRLTVL.

The chain joins TRBV7-2 to TRBJ2-1; 13 bases line up with TRBD2. The CDR3 totals 17 residues. The V segment lost 2 bases and the J segment 8 bases; nucleotides outside the gene matches: 9. Germline CDR1 is SGHTA and CDR2 is FQGNSA. The CDR3 bases are TGTGCCAGCAGCTTACAGTCCCGACTAGCGGGAGGCGATGAGCAGTTCTTC. Protein product: CASSLQSRLAGGDEQFF.

The rearrangement links TRBV10-2 to TRBJ2-1; 7 positions agree with TRBD1. CDR1 and CDR2 from the germline V gene are WSHSY and SAAADI. V trimming: 8 bases; J trimming: 6 bases; junction bases outside the gene matches: 4. This CDR3 has 12 amino acids. CDR3 DNA: TGCGCCAGCTCAGGGACAGTCAATGAGCAGTTCTTC. Residues: CASSGTVNEQFF.

This clonotype was detected a few times. The genes are TRBV24-1 and TRBJ2-1; possible D gene TRBD2, 6 bases. Trimming took 7 bases from V and 0 from J, leaving 6 bases between them. CDR3 size: 13 residues. Germline V CDR1 and CDR2: KGHDR, SFDVKD. In DNA, the CDR3 is TGTGCCACCAGCGGGAGCTCCTACAATGAGCAGTTCTTC. This encodes CATSGSSYNEQFF.

The chain joins TRBV19 to TRBJ2-5, with TRBD2 matching 8 bases. The CDR3 is 15 residues long. Germline loops: CDR1 LNHDA, CDR2 SQIVND (reference sequence). With V trimmed by 6 bases and J by 1 base, 7 bases remained unmatched. The CDR3 DNA sequence: TGTGCCAGTAGGACTAGCGCGGAACCCCAAGAGACCCAGTACTTC. Translation: CASRTSAEPQETQYF. Filled out from reference TRBV19 and TRBJ2-5, the complete variable domain reads DGGITQSPKYLFRKEGQNVTLSCEQNLNHDAMYWYRQDPGQGLRLIYYSQIVNDFQKGDIAEGYSVSREKKESFPLTVTSAQKNPTAFYLCASRTSAEPQETQYFGPGTRLLVL.

This chain links TRBV20-1 with TRBJ1-5; no clear D gene. The V end lost 2 bases, the J end lost 2 bases, and 10 bases lay between the germline ends. From germline, CDR1 is DFQATT and CDR2 SNEGSKA (reference sequence). The CDR3 is made up of 14 amino acids. The DNA for the CDR3 is TGCAGTGCTAGACCCGGGAATGGCAATCAGCCCCAGCATTTT. Translating it yields CSARPGNGNQPQHF.

This clonotype has just a few counts. This chain links TRBV10-3 with TRBJ1-1; TRBD1 might be the D (5 bases). The CDR3 has 11 amino acids. Germline V lookup: CDR1 ENHRY, CDR2 SYGVKD. V was pared by 4 bases and J by 7 bases, with 7 bases between. The CDR3 DNA reads as TGTGCCATCAGTGCAGGGTATGAAGCTTTCTTT. Translation: CAISAGYEAFF.

This clonotype has just one count. A much more abundant neighbour one base away suggests this may be a read error. The chain has TRBV28 and TRBJ2-6; D not certain. With the DNA end fitting TRBJ2-7 better, the J assignment may be wrong. Germline V gene sequence: CDR1 MDHEN, CDR2 SYDVKM. The CDR3 sequence is 12 residues long. As DNA, the CDR3 is TGTGCCAGCACGGTAGAAGGCCACGAGCAGTACTTC. Its protein product is CASTVEGHEQYF.

The rearrangement joins TRBV15 to TRBJ1-2, with D unclear. The CDR3 spans 15 residues. V was clipped by 0 bases and J by 8 bases, with 16 bases between them. The V gene's germline CDR1 is LNHNV and CDR2 YYDKDF (reference sequence). The chain's CDR3 is CATSRDEPRQGGYTF. The CDR3 nucleotides read TGTGCCACCAGCAGAGATGAGCCAAGGCAAGGAGGCTACACCTTC. Full variable domain (remainder filled in from reference TRBV15 and TRBJ1-2): DAMVIQNPRYQVTQFGKPVTLSCSQTLNHNVMYWYQQKSSQAPKLLFHYYDKDFNNEADTPDNFQSRRPNTSFCFLDIRSPGLGDTAMYLCATSRDEPRQGGYTFGSGTRLTVV.

The rearrangement links TRBV20-1 to TRBJ2-5; TRBD1 matches 8 bases. The ends lost 3 bases at V and 4 bases at J; junction bases unmatched: 10. Germline V gene lookup returns CDR1 DFQATT and CDR2 SNEGSKA (reference sequence). The CDR3 is made up of 15 amino acids. CDR3 nucleotide sequence: TGCAGTGCTAGCCCCACCAGGGGGCGCACAGAGACCCAGTACTTC. It codes for CSASPTRGRTETQYF.

Ten or more counts support this clonotype. The chain has TRBV27 and TRBJ2-7; D is possibly TRBD2 (5 bases). Germline lookup yields CDR1 MNHEY and CDR2 SMNVEV (reference sequence). Between the trimmed V and J ends, which lost 3 bases and 2 bases, there was a span of 14 bases. The CDR3 contains 15 residues. The CDR3 sequence is CASSFVPSGAYEQYF. The DNA of the CDR3 is TGTGCCAGCAGTTTCGTTCCCAGCGGCGCCTACGAGCAGTACTTC.

This clonotype was detected only a few times. The chain combines TRBV7-9 with TRBJ2-7; possibly TRBD1 for D (5 bases). CDR1 is SEHNR and CDR2 is FQNEAQ in the germline V gene (reference sequence). The CDR3 runs to 14 residues. Trimming left V 3 bases short and J 1 base short, with 10 bases between. CDR3 in amino acids: CASSFMQGSYEQYF. The CDR3 DNA reads TGTGCCAGCAGCTTCATGCAGGGATCCTACGAGCAGTACTTC.

The J gene is TRBJ2-5, the V gene TRBV25-1; either TRBD1 or TRBD2 may supply D (7 bases each). CDR1 and CDR2 from the germline V gene are MGHDK and SYGVNS. The CDR3 has 16 residues. The germline V and J ends were trimmed by 6 bases and 1 base, with 18 bases remaining between them. CDR3 sequence reads: CASSPQGGGSQETQYF. Written as DNA, the CDR3 is TGTGCCAGCAGCCCCCAGGGGGGGGGCAGCCAAGAGACCCAGTACTTC.

This rearrangement joins TRBV29-1 to TRBJ2-1; D gene unclear. Looked up from germline, CDR1 is SQVTM and CDR2 is ANQGSEA. CDR3 length equals 13 residues. The V end lost 2 bases, the J end lost 9 bases, and 14 bases lay between the germline ends. This chain's CDR3 is CSVEWSQAGEQFF. CDR3 bases: TGCAGCGTTGAATGGAGTCAAGCTGGTGAGCAGTTCTTC.

Ten or more counts support this clonotype. This sequence joins TRBV20-1 and TRBJ2-7; D remains unclear. The V and J ends lost 3 bases and 4 bases respectively, with 7 bases between them. The CDR3 spans 11 residues. Germline V CDR1 and CDR2: DFQATT, SNEGSKA (reference sequence). CDR3 coding DNA: TGCAGTGCTAGCCGACATTACGAGCAGTACTTC. Its translation is CSASRHYEQYF.

The chain recombines TRBV7-6 with TRBJ1-6; perhaps TRBD1 as D (5 bases). Trimming cost V 5 bases and J 5 bases, with 16 bases left between them. Germline lookup yields CDR1 SGHVS and CDR2 FNYEAQ. The CDR3 has 16 residues. The CDR3, as DNA: TGTGCCAGCAGCCAAAGATCGGGGGATGATAATTCACCCCTCCACTTT. It yields the protein CASSQRSGDDNSPLHF.

The chain employs TRBV2 and TRBJ2-2; no reliable D call. Trimming left V 7 bases short and J 0 bases short, with 12 bases between. Germline CDR1 reads SNHLY; CDR2 reads FYNNEI. This CDR3 spans 15 amino acids. The CDR3 region is CASTHREANTGELFF. CDR3 nucleotides: TGTGCCAGCACTCACAGAGAGGCGAACACCGGGGAGCTGTTTTTT.

V is TRBV7-9 and J is TRBJ1-6; D remains ambiguous. The CDR3 consists of 16 residues. Germline assignment: CDR1 SEHNR and CDR2 FQNEAQ (reference sequence). V was trimmed by 1 base and J by 6 bases, leaving 13 bases between them. CDR3 nucleotides: TGTGCCAGCAGCTTAGGGACTGCCCGAAGTAATTCACCCCTCCACTTT. This gives the protein CASSLGTARSNSPLHF.

This chain's CDR3 is CASRDGTSDEQYF. As DNA, the CDR3 is TGTGCCAGCAGAGACGGGACTAGCGACGAGCAGTACTTC. V is TRBV7-3 and J is TRBJ2-7; TRBD2 agrees at 10 bases. J lost 5 bases, V lost 6 bases, and 4 bases had no gene match. This CDR3 spans 13 amino acids. The germline CDR1 and CDR2 sequences are SGHTA and FQGTGA.

This chain connects TRBV7-9 to TRBJ2-3; D perhaps matches TRBD1 (6 bases). CDR1 is SEHNR, CDR2 FQNEAQ, per germline (reference sequence). The CDR3 is made up of 15 amino acids. The V gene lost 4 bases and the J gene lost 0 bases, with 11 bases spanning the gap. The CDR3 nucleotides read TGTGCCAGCAGCTCCGGGACATACAGCACAGATACGCAGTATTTT. Translated: CASSSGTYSTDTQYF.

J is TRBJ2-5 and V is TRBV2, with TRBD1 matching over 7 bases. The CDR3 extends over 14 amino acids. The germline V gene encodes CDR1 SNHLY and CDR2 FYNNEI. J was trimmed by 9 bases and V by 7 bases; bases with no gene match: 14. The DNA for the CDR3 is TGTGCCAGCATTAACTCCATACAGGGGAGTGCCCAGTACTTC. It codes for CASINSIQGSAQYF.

The chain uses TRBV6-2 or TRBV6-3 and TRBJ1-5, with D possibly being TRBD1 (6 bases). V lost 2 bases and J lost 7, with 24 bases in between. The CDR3 is 18 amino acids. The germline gives CDR1 MNHEY, CDR2 SVGEGT. The CDR3 bases are TGTGCCAGCAGTTACGGGGGCGCCGCAGTGGCTGGGAACCAGCCCCAGCATTTT. Amino acid sequence: CASSYGGAAVAGNQPQHF.

CDR3 residues: CATSDLPGPKETQYF. The CDR3 nucleotides read TGTGCCACCAGTGACCTACCGGGACCAAAAGAGACCCAGTACTTC. The gene calls are TRBV24-1 and TRBJ2-5; the D gene could be TRBD1 or TRBD2 (5 bases each). V lost 4 bases and J lost 3, with 14 bases in between. This CDR3 is 15 amino acids long. Per germline, CDR1 KGHDR and CDR2 SFDVKD.

The chain joins TRBV6-5 to TRBJ2-7, with D possibly matching TRBD1 (5 bases). The CDR3 extends over 12 amino acids. Germline assignment: CDR1 MNHEY and CDR2 SVGAGI. Trimming removed 5 bases from V and 2 bases from J, with 7 bases in between. The CDR3 is CASSQGAYEQYF. The DNA for the CDR3 is TGTGCCAGCAGTCAGGGTGCCTACGAGCAGTACTTC.

The table lists this clonotype with many counts. This chain links TRBV6-6 with TRBJ1-6; D is uncertain. The V gene's germline CDR1 is MNHNY and CDR2 SVGAGI (reference sequence). Trimming removed 2 bases at V and 9 bases at J, with 8 bases between. This CDR3 is built from 13 residues. The CDR3 bases are TGTGCCAGCAGTTACGGTGGGGTTTCACCCCTCCACTTT. Protein sequence: CASSYGGVSPLHF.

This clonotype occurred many times. This chain joins TRBV5-1 and TRBJ1-1; weak D call: TRBD1 (6 bases). Germline V gene lookup returns CDR1 SGHRS and CDR2 YFSETQ. This CDR3 has 14 residues. V was shortened by 4 bases and J by 3 bases, with 13 bases between the two germline ends. The CDR3 bases are TGCGCCAGCAGCCCCAGGGGCCCGGACACTGAAGCTTTCTTT. Translation: CASSPRGPDTEAFF.

This clonotype was counted at least ten times. The rearrangement links TRBV6-5 to TRBJ1-2; D not certain. This CDR3 region has 15 residues. CDR1 and CDR2 (germline): MNHEY, SVGAGI. Deletions cut 8 bases from V and 0 bases from J, with 16 bases between. The CDR3 region is CASSSAQKANYGYTF. The CDR3 DNA reads as TGTGCCAGCTCTTCCGCGCAAAAGGCTAACTATGGCTACACCTTC.

This clonotype showed up many times. V and J are TRBV5-1 and TRBJ2-5; D is uncertain. The CDR3 covers 15 residues. The germline V gene has CDR1 SGHRS and CDR2 YFSETQ. The V and J ends lost 2 bases and 2 bases respectively, with 13 bases between them. CDR3 sequence: CASSLSLGTQETQYF. DNA of the CDR3: TGCGCCAGCAGCTTAAGTCTGGGCACTCAAGAGACCCAGTACTTC.

This chain connects TRBV2 to TRBJ2-5, with 15 bases matching TRBD2. Germline CDR1 is SNHLY and CDR2 is FYNNEI. Losses at the gene ends were 8 bases for V and 4 bases for J; bases not matched to a gene: 5. The CDR3 consists of 15 residues. The DNA for the CDR3 is TGTGCCAGCCTTCGGACTAGCGGGGGGGCAGAGACCCAGTACTTC. This sequence encodes CASLRTSGGAETQYF.

This clonotype was detected many times. The V gene is TRBV30, the J gene TRBJ1-6; 7 positions agree with TRBD1. Germline loops: CDR1 GTSNPN, CDR2 SVGIG (reference sequence). The CDR3 totals 16 residues. The J segment lost 6 bases and the V segment lost 7 bases, leaving 15 bases of the junction unmatched. The DNA for the CDR3 is TGTGCCTCTCTTGGACCCTACAGGGGCATTAATTCACCCCTCCACTTT. Translated: CASLGPYRGINSPLHF.